Reported below is one T cell receptor (beta chain). This sample stems from a study of blood T cell repertoires in COVID-19. Trimming pared 2 bases from V and 2 bases from J, leaving 20 bases between. The V gene's germline CDR1 is MGHRA and CDR2 YSYEKL. This CDR3 is built from 18 residues. The repertoire was sequenced with immunoSEQ multiplex PCR; TCRdb's copy has only in-frame clones and lacks some. Of under 200,000 clones detected, 90% appear once; the ten largest clones hold approximately 0.48%. Source material: peripheral blood. The chain links TRBV4-1 to TRBJ2-3; perhaps TRBD2 as D (5 bases). The receptor comes from a man aged 45-65 years with acute or convalescent COVID-19. CDR3 sequence reads: CASSQTSGERVNTDTQYF. The CDR3 DNA reads TGCGCCAGCAGCCAAACATCCGGGGAGCGCGTTAACACAGATACGCAGTATTTT.